The clone carrying this T cell receptor beta chain was seen at least ten times. This sample stems from a study of shared clonotypes between healthy human individuals. Study context: Contributing individuals were two females and a few males aged 18 to 49.

Researchers divided each subset's genomic DNA evenly across several immunoSEQ plates. Original processing notes: Filtering differed because ImmunoSEQ produced junction-only sequences that carried no quality scores. This table comes from immunoSEQ multiplex PCR, and its TCRdb copy is limited to in-frame clones, with some not included. D and trimming come from the DNA, and the V and J calls and clone size come from that table. The sample carries about 500,000 clones, roughly three quarters recorded once. There are 14 residues in the CDR3. Germline loops: CDR1 ENHRY, CDR2 SYGVKD. V lost 5 bases and J 4 bases, leaving 15 bases between the germline ends.

The clonotype originates from a woman between 40 and 55 years old in good health. Some clones in this sample may be carry-over from other donors' samples. The chain joins TRBV10-3 to TRBJ2-7; D possibly uses TRBD1 or TRBD2 (5 bases each). What was sequenced was PBMCs. CDR3 region: CAISPGPGSYEQYF. CDR3 in DNA: TGTGCCATCAGTCCGGGGCCTGGCTCTTACGAGCAGTACTTC.